Each of the 8 T cell receptor beta chains below was sequenced from the same sample in a study of T cell responses to AZD1222 COVID-19 vaccine. TCRdb keeps only in-frame clones here, not all; method: immunoSEQ multiplex PCR. The profile shows 100,000 to 150,000 clones, approximately 90% of them singletons. The source was peripheral blood, collected 28 days after the second AZD1222 dose. The receptor set was obtained from an adult who received the AZD1222 COVID-19 vaccine.

The rearrangement joins TRBV5-1 to TRBJ2-1; a possible D gene is TRBD1 (7 bases). The V end was cut by 2 bases, the J end by 4 bases, with 10 bases between. Germline V gives CDR1 SGHRS, CDR2 YFSETQ. There are 14 residues in the CDR3. The CDR3 DNA follows: TGCGCCAGCAGCTTACAGGGGACTTACAATGAGCAGTTCTTC. Translating it yields CASSLQGTYNEQFF.

The chain links TRBV11-2 to TRBJ1-3; D is possibly TRBD1 (6 bases). CDR3 length: 17 amino acids. The V gene lost 5 bases and the J gene lost 0 bases, with 17 bases spanning the gap. Germline lookup yields CDR1 SGHAT and CDR2 FQNNGV. CDR3 protein: CASSLRQASLSGNTIYF. CDR3 nucleotide sequence: TGTGCCAGCAGCCTTAGACAGGCTTCACTCTCTGGAAACACCATATATTTT.

The rearrangement joins TRBV6-6 to TRBJ2-3; no clear D gene. The CDR3 spans 15 residues. Trimming left V 0 bases short and J 0 bases short, with 7 bases between. CDR1 MNHNY and CDR2 SVGAGI come from the germline V gene (reference sequence). The CDR3 loop is CASSYSAGSTDTQYF. The CDR3 bases are TGTGCCAGCAGTTACTCGGCAGGAAGCACAGATACGCAGTATTTT.

This chain joins TRBV28 and TRBJ2-7; D ambiguous. V lost 4 bases to trimming and J lost 3 bases, with 7 bases between them. The CDR3 totals 12 residues. Per the germline V gene, CDR1 is MDHEN and CDR2 is SYDVKM. In DNA, the CDR3 is TGTGCCAGCAGTTCGGATTTCTACGAGCAGTACTTC. This translates into CASSSDFYEQYF.

V gene TRBV20-1 combines with J gene TRBJ1-6; D call uncertain. Trimming cost V 3 bases and J 9 bases, with 18 bases left between them. In germline, CDR1 is DFQATT, CDR2 SNEGSKA (reference sequence). The CDR3 spans 15 residues. CDR3 in DNA: TGCAGTGCTAGTACAAGGAGTGAGAAAAGTTCACCCCTCCACTTT. As protein: CSASTRSEKSSPLHF.

J is TRBJ1-1 and V is TRBV29-1, with 10 bases aligning to TRBD1. Germline V lookup: CDR1 SQVTM, CDR2 ANQGSEA. The junction had 5 bases not matched to a gene; V was cut back by 2 bases and J by 5 bases. The CDR3 is made up of 14 amino acids. The CDR3 region has the DNA TGCAGCGTTGAATTTGGGACAGGGGAAACTGAAGCTTTCTTT. This codes for CSVEFGTGETEAFF.

The rearrangement joins TRBV19 to TRBJ1-4, with 7 bases matching TRBD1. Germline assignment: CDR1 LNHDA and CDR2 SQIVND (reference sequence). CDR3 length: 17 residues. V trimming: 7 bases; J trimming: 0 bases; junction bases outside the gene matches: 11. CDR3 sequence reads: CASTHLRDSTTNEKLFF. The CDR3 coding sequence is TGTGCCAGTACCCACCTCCGGGACAGCACAACTAATGAAAAACTGTTTTTT.

This clone was seen a handful of times. The chain couples TRBV28 to TRBJ2-7; a weak D match, TRBD1 (6 bases). V was clipped by 3 bases and J by 3 bases, with 12 bases between them. Germline V gene data show CDR1 as MDHEN and CDR2 as SYDVKM. The CDR3 consists of 14 residues. The CDR3 here is CASSFHLQGYEQYF. CDR3 DNA: TGTGCCAGCAGTTTTCATTTACAGGGCTACGAGCAGTACTTC.